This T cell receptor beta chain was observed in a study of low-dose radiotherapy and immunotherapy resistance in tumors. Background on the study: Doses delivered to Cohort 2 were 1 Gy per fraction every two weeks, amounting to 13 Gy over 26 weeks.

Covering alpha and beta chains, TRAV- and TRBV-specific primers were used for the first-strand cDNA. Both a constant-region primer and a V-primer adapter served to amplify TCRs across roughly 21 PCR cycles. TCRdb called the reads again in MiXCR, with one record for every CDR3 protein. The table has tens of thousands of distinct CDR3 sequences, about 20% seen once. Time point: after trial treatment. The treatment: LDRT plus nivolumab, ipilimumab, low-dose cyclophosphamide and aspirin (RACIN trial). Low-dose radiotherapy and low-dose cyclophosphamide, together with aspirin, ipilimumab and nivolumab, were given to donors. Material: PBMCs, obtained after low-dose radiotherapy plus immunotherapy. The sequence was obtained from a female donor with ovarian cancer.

The DNA of the CDR3 is TGTGCCAGCACCTCAAGGGGGACAGGGTCGGGCACCGGGGAGCTGTTTTTT. This sequence encodes CASTSRGTGSGTGELFF. V and J are TRBV7-2 and TRBJ2-2; 9 bases match TRBD1. V dropped 7 bases and J dropped 4; count of bases not matched to a gene: 13. From germline, CDR1 is SGHTA and CDR2 FQGNSA. The CDR3 length is 17 residues.